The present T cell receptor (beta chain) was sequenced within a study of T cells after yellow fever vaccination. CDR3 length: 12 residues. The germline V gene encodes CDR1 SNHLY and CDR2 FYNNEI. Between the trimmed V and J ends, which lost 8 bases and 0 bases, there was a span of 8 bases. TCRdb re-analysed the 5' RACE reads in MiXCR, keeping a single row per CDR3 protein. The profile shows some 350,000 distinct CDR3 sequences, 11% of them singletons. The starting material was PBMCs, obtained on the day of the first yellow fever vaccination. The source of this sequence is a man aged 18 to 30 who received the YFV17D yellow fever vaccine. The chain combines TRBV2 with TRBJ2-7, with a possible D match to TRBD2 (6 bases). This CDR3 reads CASGGSSYEQYF. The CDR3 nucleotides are TGTGCCAGCGGGGGGAGCTCCTACGAGCAGTACTTC.